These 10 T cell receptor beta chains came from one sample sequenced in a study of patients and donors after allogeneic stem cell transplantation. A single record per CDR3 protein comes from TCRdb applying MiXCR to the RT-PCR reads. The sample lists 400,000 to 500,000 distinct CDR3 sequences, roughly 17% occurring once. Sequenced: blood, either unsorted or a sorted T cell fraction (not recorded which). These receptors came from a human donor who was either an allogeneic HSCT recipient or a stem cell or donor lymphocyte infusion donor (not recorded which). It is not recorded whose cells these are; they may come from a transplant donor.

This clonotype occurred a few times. CDR3 in DNA: TGTGCCAGCAGCTTGGGGGTTCGACAGAACACTGAAGCTTTCTTT. It yields the protein CASSLGVRQNTEAFF. The rearrangement links TRBV7-3 to TRBJ1-1; maybe TRBD1 (5 bases). The CDR3 is 15 residues long. Germline V gives CDR1 SGHTA, CDR2 FQGTGA. Trimming left V 3 bases short and J 1 base short, with 12 bases between.

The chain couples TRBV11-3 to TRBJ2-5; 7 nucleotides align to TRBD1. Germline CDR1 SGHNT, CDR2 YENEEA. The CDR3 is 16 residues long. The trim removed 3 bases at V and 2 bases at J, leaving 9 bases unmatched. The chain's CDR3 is CASSFYRGKTQETQYF. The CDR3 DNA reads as TGTGCCAGCAGCTTTTACAGGGGCAAGACACAAGAGACCCAGTACTTC.

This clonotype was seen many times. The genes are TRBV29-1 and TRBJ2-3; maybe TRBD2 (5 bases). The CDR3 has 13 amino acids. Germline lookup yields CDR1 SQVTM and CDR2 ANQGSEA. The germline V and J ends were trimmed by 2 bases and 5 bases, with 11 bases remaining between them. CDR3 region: CSVERAREDTQYF. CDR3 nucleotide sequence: TGCAGCGTTGAACGAGCGAGGGAAGATACGCAGTATTTT.

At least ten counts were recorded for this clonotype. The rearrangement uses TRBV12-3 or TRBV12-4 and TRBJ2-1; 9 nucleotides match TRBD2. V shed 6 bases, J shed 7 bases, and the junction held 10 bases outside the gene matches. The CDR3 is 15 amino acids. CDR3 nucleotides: TGTGCCAGCAGCTCCCCGGGGACTAGCTGGAATGAGCAGTTCTTC. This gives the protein CASSSPGTSWNEQFF.

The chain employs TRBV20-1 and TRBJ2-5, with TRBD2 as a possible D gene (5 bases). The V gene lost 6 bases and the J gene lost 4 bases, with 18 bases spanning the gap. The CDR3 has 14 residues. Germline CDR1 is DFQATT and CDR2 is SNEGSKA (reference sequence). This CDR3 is CSASQVVSAETQYF. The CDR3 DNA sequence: TGCAGTGCCTCACAAGTGGTTAGCGCAGAGACCCAGTACTTC.

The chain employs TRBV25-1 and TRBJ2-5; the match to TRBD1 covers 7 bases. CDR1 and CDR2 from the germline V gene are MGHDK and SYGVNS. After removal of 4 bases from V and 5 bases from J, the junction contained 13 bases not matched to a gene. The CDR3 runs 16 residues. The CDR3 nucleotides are TGTGCCAGCAGTGTGACAGGGCGGATGATGTGGGAGACCCAGTACTTC. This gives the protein CASSVTGRMMWETQYF.

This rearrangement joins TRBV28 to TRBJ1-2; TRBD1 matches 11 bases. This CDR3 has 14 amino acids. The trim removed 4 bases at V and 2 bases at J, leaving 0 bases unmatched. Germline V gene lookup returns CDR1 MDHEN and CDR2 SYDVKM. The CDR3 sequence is CASSWTGGNYGYTF. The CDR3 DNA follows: TGTGCCAGCAGTTGGACAGGGGGCAACTATGGCTACACCTTC.

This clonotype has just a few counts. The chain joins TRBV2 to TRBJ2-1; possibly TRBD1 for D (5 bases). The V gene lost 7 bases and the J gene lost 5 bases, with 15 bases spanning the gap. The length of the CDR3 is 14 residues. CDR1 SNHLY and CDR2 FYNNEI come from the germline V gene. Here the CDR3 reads CASKAGSQDNEQFF. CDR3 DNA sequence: TGTGCCAGCAAGGCAGGGTCGCAAGACAATGAGCAGTTCTTC.

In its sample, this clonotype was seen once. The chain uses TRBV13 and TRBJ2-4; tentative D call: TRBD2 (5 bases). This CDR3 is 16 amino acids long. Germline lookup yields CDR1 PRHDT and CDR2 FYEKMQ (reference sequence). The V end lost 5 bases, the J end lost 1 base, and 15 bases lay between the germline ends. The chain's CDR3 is CASSTAAPGAKNIQYF. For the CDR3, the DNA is TGTGCCAGCAGCACAGCGGCTCCTGGGGCCAAAAACATTCAGTACTTC.

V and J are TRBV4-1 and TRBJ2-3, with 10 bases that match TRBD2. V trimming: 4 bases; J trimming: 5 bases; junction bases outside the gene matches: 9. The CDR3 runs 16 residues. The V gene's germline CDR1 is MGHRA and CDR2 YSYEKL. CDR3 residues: CASSPLAGAEKDTQYF. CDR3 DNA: TGCGCCAGCAGCCCGCTAGCGGGAGCGGAGAAAGATACGCAGTATTTT.